The source of this T cell receptor (beta chain) is a study of neoadjuvant anti-PD-1 for oral cavity cancer. Study-level information: Non-progressing patients received a fourth nivolumab dose near day 43, then surgery on days 50-56.

This clone ranks as medium-sized. Antigen: not known. TCRdb keeps only in-frame clones here, not all; method: immunoSEQ multiplex PCR. The data contain tens of thousands of clones, around 40% of them seen just once; the ten biggest clones take up roughly 15%. The CDR3 totals 13 residues. Trimming removed 7 bases from V and 5 bases from J; junction bases left unmatched: 3. The germline gives CDR1 SEHNR, CDR2 FQNEAQ (reference sequence). Study results and caveats: With a few patients per group, TCR findings need larger cohorts.

Time point defined: after neoadjuvant nivolumab, at surgical resection. Sequencing used tumor tissue, obtained after nivolumab (anti-PD-1) treatment. The receptor's source is a person between 35 and 79 years old with oral cavity squamous cell carcinoma. The chain uses TRBV7-9 and TRBJ2-1; 9 bases line up with TRBD2. The CDR3 spells CASTPSGNNEQFF. CDR3 nucleotide sequence: TGTGCCAGCACCCCTAGCGGGAACAATGAGCAGTTCTTC.